These T cell receptor beta chains were read from a single sample in a study of cytomegalovirus exposure and HLA in healthy donors. The repertoire was sequenced with immunoSEQ multiplex PCR; TCRdb's copy has only in-frame clones and lacks some. The sample has 330,000 or so clones; roughly 89% are singletons. Sample: PBMCs. All receptors derive from a woman aged 18-29 years in good health and CMV-seronegative. CDR3s include the opening cysteine and the closing phenylalanine or tryptophan. D genes are given only for firm matches. Rows may omit the clone size; those that give it use once, few, many or a size class.

size | J | D | V | CDR3 | DNA
- | TRBJ2-7 | - | TRBV1 | CTSRTGLATYEQYF | TGCACCAGTCGGACGGGACTAGCCACCTACGAGCAGTACTTC
many | TRBJ1-1 | - | TRBV10-3 | CAINSATGGPNTEAFF | TGTGCCATCAACTCCGCGACCGGAGGACCTAACACTGAAGCTTTCTTT
- | TRBJ1-2 | - | TRBV2 | CASLVGPSNYGYTF | TGTGCCAGCCTAGTGGGGCCTTCTAACTATGGCTACACCTTC
- | TRBJ1-5 | TRBD1 | TRBV19 | CASRGTGVDQPQHF | TGTGCCAGTAGAGGAACAGGGGTCGATCAGCCCCAGCATTTT
- | TRBJ1-5 | TRBD1 | TRBV6-5 | CASSSQGAEQPQHF | TGTGCCAGCAGTTCACAGGGGGCGGAACAGCCCCAGCATTTT
- | TRBJ2-3 | TRBD2 | TRBV18 | CASSRTQAGRSTDTQYF | TGTGCCAGCTCACGCACCCAAGCGGGGCGTAGCACAGATACGCAGTATTTT
- | TRBJ2-7 | TRBD1 | TRBV19 | CASSTGQVHVYEQYF | TGTGCCAGTAGTACGGGACAGGTTCACGTCTACGAGCAGTACTTC
- | TRBJ2-2 | TRBD2 | TRBV9 | CASSPGGDPAAGELFF | TGTGCCAGCAGCCCTGGGGGGGATCCCGCGGCCGGGGAGCTGTTTTTT
- | TRBJ2-7 | TRBD1 | TRBV15 | CATSRVLGFGQGRAYEQYF | TGTGCCACCAGCAGAGTTCTAGGTTTTGGACAGGGGAGGGCCTACGAGCAGTACTTC
- | TRBJ1-2 | - | TRBV9 | CASSALGGDYGYTF | TGTGCCAGCAGCGCCCTCGGGGGGGACTATGGCTACACCTTC
- | TRBJ2-5 | TRBD2 | TRBV2 | CASMALTGGETQYF | TGTGCCAGCATGGCTCTGACGGGGGGGGAGACCCAGTACTTC
- | TRBJ1-4 | - | TRBV29-1 | CSVETRDEKLFF | TGCAGCGTTGAGACCCGGGATGAAAAACTGTTTTTT
- | TRBJ2-3 | TRBD2 | TRBV30 | CAWSLAGGTDTQYF | TGTGCCTGGAGTTTAGCGGGGGGCACAGATACGCAGTATTTT
few | TRBJ1-2 | - | TRBV5-1 | CASSLESVQGSNYGYTF | TGCGCCAGCAGCTTGGAATCTGTCCAGGGCTCTAACTATGGCTACACCTTC
- | TRBJ2-1 | TRBD2 | TRBV7-6 | CASSLRSSGGTDEQFF | TGTGCCAGCAGCTTAAGGTCTAGCGGGGGTACGGATGAGCAGTTCTTC
- | TRBJ2-2 | TRBD1 | TRBV9 | CASSVAEGQEDTGELFF | TGTGCCAGCAGCGTAGCTGAGGGACAGGAGGACACCGGGGAGCTGTTTTTT
- | TRBJ2-1 | - | TRBV4-3 | CASSQDYGTGRYNEQFF | TGCGCCAGCAGCCAAGATTACGGAACAGGGCGGTACAATGAGCAGTTCTTC
once | TRBJ2-7 | - | TRBV30 | CAWSVQAEYEQYF | TGTGCCTGGAGTGTCCAGGCCGAGTACGAGCAGTACTTC
- | TRBJ2-1 | TRBD2 | TRBV9 | CASSPYQRGMAQGNEQFF | TGTGCCAGCAGCCCCTACCAGCGGGGAATGGCCCAAGGGAATGAGCAGTTCTTC
- | TRBJ2-7 | TRBD2 | TRBV6-5 | CASSYGASGTEQYF | TGTGCCAGCAGTTACGGGGCTAGCGGGACCGAGCAGTACTTC
once | TRBJ1-5 | - | TRBV27 | CASSPRSRGRSNQPQHF | TGTGCCAGCAGTCCCCGGAGCCGGGGAAGAAGCAATCAGCCCCAGCATTTT
- | TRBJ2-1 | TRBD2 | TRBV7-6 | CASSLSGAGGYNEQFF | TGTGCCAGCAGCTTATCAGGGGCGGGAGGGTACAATGAGCAGTTCTTC
- | TRBJ1-4 | - | TRBV27 | CASSSLGATNEKLFF | TGTGCCAGCAGTTCTCTCGGAGCAACTAATGAAAAACTGTTTTTT
- | TRBJ1-1 | TRBD1 | TRBV4-1 | CASSPRIRDRGIRTEAFF | TGCGCCAGCAGCCCCAGAATAAGGGACAGGGGTATTCGCACTGAAGCTTTCTTT
once | TRBJ2-4 | - | TRBV5-1 | CASSLESSRGIQYF | TGCGCCAGCAGCTTGGAATCGAGTCGGGGCATTCAGTACTTC
- | TRBJ2-2 | - | TRBV2 | CASRDPSSGELFF | TGTGCCAGCAGGGACCCTAGCTCCGGGGAGCTGTTTTTT
- | TRBJ1-1 | - | TRBV19 | CASSIPGFNTEAFF | TGTGCCAGTAGTATTCCAGGGTTTAACACTGAAGCTTTCTTT
- | TRBJ2-3 | - | TRBV28 | CASSSPGLDTDTQYF | TGTGCCAGCAGTTCCCCGGGACTTGACACAGATACGCAGTATTTT
few | TRBJ1-1 | - | TRBV6-6 | CASSYKGAAEAFF | TGTGCCAGCAGTTACAAAGGGGCCGCTGAAGCTTTCTTT
few | TRBJ2-5 | - | TRBV5-4 | CASSQQETQYF | TGTGCCAGCAGCCAACAAGAGACCCAGTACTTC
- | TRBJ2-2 | TRBD2 | TRBV7-2 | CASSLARTSGITGELFF | TGTGCCAGCAGCTTAGCGCGGACTAGCGGGATCACCGGGGAGCTGTTTTTT
- | TRBJ1-1 | - | TRBV9 | CASSVAPVNTEAFF | TGTGCCAGCAGCGTAGCTCCAGTGAACACTGAAGCTTTCTTT
few | TRBJ2-2 | TRBD2 | TRBV19 | CASRPGGPGTGELFF | TGTGCCAGTAGACCGGGAGGCCCTGGGACCGGGGAGCTGTTTTTT
once | TRBJ2-2 | - | TRBV10-1 | CASSERVGGVTGELFF | TGCGCCAGCAGTGAGAGGGTGGGAGGTGTCACCGGGGAGCTGTTTTTT
- | TRBJ1-2 | - | TRBV27 | CASSHAGSHGYTF | TGTGCCAGCAGTCATGCAGGGTCCCATGGCTACACCTTC
- | TRBJ1-1 | TRBD1 | TRBV7-2 | CASRNAGGTEAFF | TGTGCCAGCAGAAACGCAGGGGGCACTGAAGCTTTCTTT
- | TRBJ2-7 | - | TRBV27 | CASSLGVDRPYEQYF | TGTGCCAGCAGCCTGGGCGTTGACAGGCCCTACGAGCAGTACTTC
- | TRBJ1-1 | - | TRBV7-6 | CASSPSSIVNTEAFF | TGTGCCAGCAGCCCCTCCTCTATCGTGAACACTGAAGCTTTCTTT
- | TRBJ2-3 | TRBD1 | TRBV5-1 | CASSWGGQGIDTQYF | TGCGCCAGCAGCTGGGGGGGACAGGGTATTGATACGCAGTATTTT
- | TRBJ2-7 | - | TRBV9 | CASSVGGGTGYYEQYF | TGTGCCAGCAGCGTTGGCGGGGGGACAGGGTACTACGAGCAGTACTTC
- | TRBJ2-5 | - | TRBV7-6 | CASSLIRDSETQYF | TGTGCCAGCAGTCTCATAAGGGACTCCGAGACCCAGTACTTC
- | TRBJ1-2 | - | TRBV9 | CASSVGIQDYGYTF | TGTGCCAGCAGCGTAGGAATACAGGACTATGGCTACACCTTC
- | TRBJ2-5 | TRBD2 | TRBV5-1 | CASSSGTSGKETQYF | TGCGCCAGCAGCTCCGGGACTAGCGGGAAAGAGACCCAGTACTTC
- | TRBJ1-2 | - | TRBV25-1 | CASSELGDYGYTF | TGTGCCAGCAGCGAATTAGGAGACTATGGCTACACCTTC
few | TRBJ1-1 | - | TRBV7-6 | CASSLAGDTEAFF | TGTGCCAGCAGCTTAGCAGGGGACACTGAAGCTTTCTTT
- | TRBJ2-5 | - | TRBV11-2 | CASSSQAQETQYF | TGTGCCAGCAGCTCCCAAGCGCAAGAGACCCAGTACTTC
- | TRBJ2-3 | - | TRBV2 | CASSPFTDTQYF | TGTGCCAGCAGTCCCTTCACAGATACGCAGTATTTT
few | TRBJ2-7 | - | TRBV4-3 | CASSQDGPGSSYEQYF | TGCGCCAGCAGCCAAGATGGGCCGGGGAGCTCCTACGAGCAGTACTTC
- | TRBJ2-4 | - | TRBV18 | CASSPVRDSAKNIQYF | TGTGCCAGCTCACCCGTGCGGGACTCCGCAAAAAACATTCAGTACTTC
once | TRBJ2-1 | TRBD1 | TRBV19 | CASTFDRGEQFF | TGTGCCAGTACCTTCGACAGGGGAGAGCAGTTCTTC
- | TRBJ1-5 | - | TRBV5-8 | CASAPGARLGLPQHF | TGTGCCAGCGCGCCGGGAGCCCGGCTTGGTTTACCCCAGCATTTT
- | TRBJ2-3 | TRBD2 | TRBV29-1 | CSGDSGRAGDTQYF | TGCAGCGGGGATAGCGGGAGGGCCGGAGATACGCAGTATTTT
- | TRBJ1-1 | - | TRBV5-1 | CASSLGGSVTEAFF | TGCGCCAGCAGCTTGGGAGGGTCCGTCACTGAAGCTTTCTTT